These T cell receptor beta chains were read from a single sample in a study of T cell repertoires in ileal Crohn's disease. The table came from immunoSEQ multiplex PCR; TCRdb's copy has only in-frame clones and leaves some out. The repertoire holds some 5,400 clones, with over 65% as singletons. Sample: ileal tissue. The receptors were gathered from an adult with Crohn's disease. The CDR3 runs from the conserved cysteine through the conserved F or W. Fields, in order: V gene, J gene, clone size, D gene, CDR3 protein, CDR3 DNA. D genes are given only for firm matches. The size of a clone is reported for some rows only, either as once, few or many, or as a class for expanded clones.

TRBV10-1	TRBJ1-2	.	TRBD1	CASSLGQDHGYTF	TGCGCCAGCAGCCTAGGACAGGACCATGGCTACACCTTC
TRBV9	TRBJ1-2	.	TRBD1	CASSVGDRGSYGYTF	TGTGCCAGCAGCGTAGGGGACAGGGGAAGCTATGGCTACACCTTC
TRBV10-3	TRBJ1-5	.	TRBD1	CATQPGQGDQPQHF	TGTGCCACCCAGCCGGGACAGGGGGATCAGCCCCAGCATTTT
TRBV6-5	TRBJ2-5	.	.	CASSGGQILGTQYF	TGTGCCAGCAGTGGCGGACAGATTCTGGGGACCCAGTACTTC
TRBV4-1	TRBJ2-3	.	TRBD2	CASSQGTSAYTDTQYF	TGCGCCAGCAGCCAAGGGACTAGCGCTTACACAGATACGCAGTATTTT
TRBV6-6	TRBJ1-1	.	.	CASSYETGGNTEAFF	TGTGCCAGCAGTTACGAAACAGGCGGGAACACTGAAGCTTTCTTT
TRBV2	TRBJ1-6	.	.	CASSSSYNSPLHF	TGTGCCAGCTCAAGCTCCTATAATTCACCCCTCCACTTT
TRBV28	TRBJ1-1	.	.	CASSFPTTNTEAFF	TGTGCCAGCAGTTTCCCGACAACGAACACTGAAGCTTTCTTT
TRBV28	TRBJ1-1	.	.	CASRVRRDEAFF	TGTGCCAGCAGGGTCAGAAGAGATGAAGCTTTCTTT
TRBV28	TRBJ2-7	.	TRBD1	CASTGTGGYEQYF	TGTGCCAGTACCGGGACAGGGGGCTACGAGCAGTACTTC
TRBV27	TRBJ1-5	.	.	CASSLSRPTEPQHF	TGTGCCAGCAGTCTATCACGTCCAACGGAACCCCAGCATTTT
TRBV29-1	TRBJ1-1	few	.	CSVGRGGTEAFF	TGCAGCGTTGGAAGGGGCGGAACTGAAGCTTTCTTT
TRBV20-1	TRBJ1-2	.	.	CSARISYGYTF	TGCAGTGCTAGAATTAGCTATGGCTACACCTTC
TRBV29-1	TRBJ2-7	.	.	CSVGTGIYEQYF	TGCAGCGTTGGGACGGGGATCTACGAGCAGTACTTC
TRBV7-9	TRBJ1-4	.	TRBD1	CASSPVRDRDEKLFF	TGTGCCAGCAGTCCAGTTAGGGACAGGGATGAAAAACTGTTTTTT
TRBV12-5	TRBJ1-4	.	TRBD1	CASAGTAVPGNEKLFF	TGTGCTAGTGCTGGGACAGCCGTACCTGGTAATGAAAAACTGTTTTTT
TRBV5-5	TRBJ2-7	.	TRBD2	CASSLDGLAGGQTIEQYF	TGTGCCAGCAGCTTGGACGGACTAGCGGGAGGACAGACTATAGAACAGTACTTC
TRBV27	TRBJ2-7	once	.	CASSLNGNSYEQYF	TGTGCCAGCAGTTTAAACGGAAACTCCTACGAGCAGTACTTC
TRBV5-1	TRBJ2-7	.	TRBD1	CASSVGPRDRGGEQYF	TGCGCCAGCAGCGTCGGTCCAAGGGACAGGGGTGGCGAGCAGTACTTC
TRBV5-4	TRBJ2-7	few	.	CASSFYRNEQYF	TGTGCCAGCAGCTTTTACAGGAACGAGCAGTACTTC
TRBV28	TRBJ2-6	.	.	CASRPPGSTGANVLTF	TGTGCCAGCAGGCCACCGGGAAGCACTGGGGCCAACGTCCTGACTTTC
TRBV9	TRBJ2-3	.	TRBD2	CASSEGLSTDTQYF	TGTGCCAGCAGCGAGGGACTAAGCACAGATACGCAGTATTTT
TRBV5-6	TRBJ1-2	.	TRBD1	CASSPGQGAQGYGYTF	TGTGCCAGCAGCCCGGGTCAGGGGGCGCAGGGCTATGGCTACACCTTC
TRBV6-5	TRBJ2-7	.	.	CASSRRQVSYEQYF	TGTGCCAGCAGCAGACGACAGGTTTCCTACGAGCAGTACTTC
TRBV6-5	TRBJ1-2	.	TRBD1	CASSRTGAYGYTF	TGTGCCAGCAGCCGGACAGGGGCTTATGGCTACACCTTC
TRBV6-4	TRBJ2-6	.	.	CASSDSTSSGANVLTF	TGTGCCAGCAGTGACTCGACGTCCTCTGGGGCCAACGTCCTGACTTTC
TRBV7-8	TRBJ1-4	once	.	CASSRPGGESGKLFF	TGTGCCAGCAGCCGACCGGGGGGAGAATCTGGAAAACTGTTTTTT
TRBV2	TRBJ1-6	.	.	CASKDSYNSPLHF	TGTGCCAGCAAAGACAGCTATAATTCACCCCTCCACTTT
TRBV2	TRBJ1-1	.	.	CASSEEGGIGTEACF	TGTGCCAGCAGTGAAGAGGGGGGGATCGGCACTGAAGCTTGCTTT
TRBV30	TRBJ1-1	.	.	CAWSLTQVTEAFF	TGTGCCTGGAGTCTGACCCAGGTCACTGAAGCTTTCTTT
TRBV7-9	TRBJ2-5	.	TRBD2	CASSLSPTSVQETQYF	TGTGCCAGCAGCTTATCTCCGACTAGCGTCCAAGAGACCCAGTACTTC
TRBV6-1	TRBJ1-2	.	.	CASSEVGLGGGYTF	TGTGCCAGCAGTGAAGTCGGGCTAGGGGGTGGCTACACCTTC
TRBV7-2	TRBJ2-3	.	.	CASSPTRADTQYF	TGTGCCAGCAGCCCGACTCGGGCAGATACGCAGTATTTT
TRBV6-6	TRBJ1-4	.	.	CASRKGGEKLFF	TGTGCCAGCAGGAAAGGGGGGGAAAAACTGTTTTTT
TRBV19	TRBJ2-5	.	TRBD2	CASSIKGLAGGSKAQETQYF	TGTGCCAGTAGTATCAAGGGACTAGCGGGGGGTTCAAAGGCCCAAGAGACCCAGTACTTC
TRBV5-5	TRBJ2-1	.	TRBD2	CASSLLAGVWEQFF	TGTGCCAGCAGCTTGCTAGCGGGAGTATGGGAGCAGTTCTTC
TRBV19	TRBJ2-3	.	TRBD2	CASSTGGVRTDTQYF	TGTGCCAGTAGTACTGGGGGGGTGCGTACAGATACGCAGTATTTT
TRBV27	TRBJ1-3	few	.	CASSPNGGSGNTIYF	TGTGCCAGCAGTCCCAACGGTGGCTCTGGAAACACCATATATTTT
TRBV27	TRBJ2-1	once	TRBD2	CASSSTSGVNEQFF	TGTGCCAGCAGTTCGACTAGCGGGGTAAATGAGCAGTTCTTC
TRBV30	TRBJ1-5	.	.	CAWSSWGGEQPQHF	TGTGCCTGGAGTTCGTGGGGGGGTGAACAGCCCCAGCATTTT
TRBV28	TRBJ1-4	.	.	CASSSIGGNDEKLFF	TGTGCCAGCAGTTCCATTGGGGGGAATGATGAAAAACTGTTTTTT
TRBV9	TRBJ1-1	few	.	CASSVAGGQSGLNTEAFF	TGTGCCAGCAGCGTAGCGGGTGGACAATCCGGGTTGAACACTGAAGCTTTCTTT
TRBV5-6	TRBJ2-1	.	.	CASSFTEMDEQFF	TGTGCCAGCAGCTTCACGGAAATGGATGAGCAGTTCTTC
TRBV2	TRBJ1-6	.	.	CASKGSYNSPLHF	TGTGCCAGCAAGGGCTCCTATAATTCACCCCTCCACTTT
TRBV2	TRBJ2-3	.	TRBD2	CASSVLAGGSDTQYF	TGTGCCAGCAGTGTCCTAGCGGGGGGGTCAGATACGCAGTATTTT
TRBV5-4	TRBJ1-1	.	TRBD1	CASDRTGELTEAFF	TGTGCCAGCGATAGGACAGGGGAACTCACTGAAGCTTTCTTT
TRBV5-1	TRBJ2-5	.	.	CASSLGTNQETQYF	TGCGCCAGCAGCTTGGGGACGAATCAAGAGACCCAGTACTTC
TRBV6-1	TRBJ1-4	.	.	CASSEAGRRNEKLFF	TGTGCCAGCAGTGAAGCAGGCCGCCGTAATGAAAAACTGTTTTTT
TRBV21-1	TRBJ1-1	few	.	CASSNYGSYNTEAFF	TGTGCCAGCAGCAACTACGGATCATATAACACTGAAGCTTTCTTT
TRBV30	TRBJ1-1	once	.	CAWKGNTEAFF	TGTGCCTGGAAGGGGAACACTGAAGCTTTCTTT
TRBV19	TRBJ1-5	large	TRBD1	CASSGTGAYNQPQHF	TGTGCCAGTAGCGGGACAGGGGCCTACAATCAGCCCCAGCATTTT
TRBV18	TRBJ2-3	few	.	CASSLSASTDTQYF	TGTGCCAGCTCACTCTCCGCTAGCACAGATACGCAGTATTTT
TRBV30	TRBJ1-1	.	.	CLGHRNTEAFF	TGTCTCGGGCATAGAAACACTGAAGCTTTCTTT
TRBV28	TRBJ2-4	.	TRBD1	CASSPKGQLKNIQYF	TGTGCCAGCAGCCCGAAGGGACAGCTTAAAAACATTCAGTACTTC
TRBV29-1	TRBJ1-1	.	TRBD1	CSAKTGGVGTEAFF	TGCAGCGCTAAGACAGGGGGAGTGGGCACTGAAGCTTTCTTT
TRBV2	TRBJ2-7	.	.	CASSEDPGVYEQYF	TGTGCCAGCAGTGAAGATCCGGGAGTCTACGAGCAGTACTTC
TRBV6-5	TRBJ2-5	.	.	CASSYSNPRAQYF	TGTGCCAGCAGTTACTCGAACCCGCGGGCCCAGTACTTC
TRBV11-3	TRBJ2-3	.	.	CASSLGGATDTQYF	TGTGCCAGCAGCTTGGGGGGGGCCACAGATACGCAGTATTTT
TRBV7-2	TRBJ1-1	.	TRBD1	CASSLLQGQNTEAFF	TGTGCCAGCAGCTTACTACAGGGGCAGAACACTGAAGCTTTCTTT
TRBV29-1	TRBJ2-7	.	TRBD1	CSVETGKSYEQYF	TGCAGCGTCGAGACAGGGAAGTCCTACGAGCAGTACTTC